The 20 T cell receptor beta chains below all came from one sample that was sequenced in a study of OX40 agonist ivuxolimab in advanced cancers. Data came from immunoSEQ multiplex PCR; TCRdb stores just in-frame clones and leaves some out. The top ten hold 1.1% of the sample, which has tens of thousands of clones, 90% to 95% seen once. Sequenced material: CD4+ or CD8+ T cells sorted from blood, taken in a trial of the OX40 agonist ivuxolimab. Receptors originate from an adult with an advanced solid tumor such as melanoma, head and neck, liver or kidney cancer.

This chain joins TRBV29-1 and TRBJ2-7, with 7 bases that match TRBD2. V dropped 6 bases and J dropped 2; count of bases not matched to a gene: 10. CDR1 SQVTM and CDR2 ANQGSEA come from the germline V gene. The length of the CDR3 is 14 residues. Here the CDR3 DNA reads TGCAGCGTCGATGGTGGGGGGGGAGCCTACGAGCAGTACTTC. This gives the protein CSVDGGGGAYEQYF.

CDR3 sequence reads: CASSTGQGGYEQYF. The CDR3 bases are TGCGCCAGCAGCACGGGACAGGGGGGATACGAGCAGTACTTC. The genes are TRBV5-1 and TRBJ2-7, with 11 bases matching TRBD1. J gave up 4 bases and V 4 bases, and 4 bases lay outside the gene matches. Per germline, CDR1 SGHRS and CDR2 YFSETQ. This CDR3 contains 14 residues. Variable domain in full (rest from reference TRBV5-1 and TRBJ2-7): KAGVTQTPRYLIKTRGQQVTLSCSPISGHRSVSWYQQTPGQGLQFLFEYFSETQRNKGNFPGRFSGRQFSNSRSEMNVSTLELGDSALYLCASSTGQGGYEQYFGPGTRLTVT.

J is TRBJ2-7 and V is TRBV11-1; D assignment may be TRBD1 or TRBD2 (6 bases each). Per the germline V gene, CDR1 is SGHAT and CDR2 is FQDESV (reference sequence). Trimming removed 5 bases at V and 3 bases at J, with 26 bases between. The CDR3 covers 18 residues. The CDR3 nucleotides are TGTGCCAGCAGCCCCACCTACGAAGGGGGAGGTCCGAACTACGAGCAGTACTTC. Amino acids: CASSPTYEGGGPNYEQYF.

The V and J genes are TRBV6-1 and TRBJ2-2; D is uncertain. The CDR3 runs to 14 residues. Trimming cost V 4 bases and J 2 bases, with 8 bases left between them. Germline V lookup: CDR1 MNHNS, CDR2 SASEGT. The CDR3: CASSVGRNTGELFF. CDR3 bases: TGTGCCAGCAGTGTTGGGCGTAACACCGGGGAGCTGTTTTTT.

Here the CDR3 DNA reads TGCAGCGTGGCTTACGAGCAGTACTTC. Translation: CSVAYEQYF. The J gene is TRBJ2-7, the V gene TRBV29-1; D is unresolved. Between the trimmed V and J ends, which lost 6 bases and 4 bases, there was a span of 4 bases. The V gene's germline CDR1 is SQVTM and CDR2 ANQGSEA. The CDR3 spans 9 residues.

The genes are TRBV7-3 and TRBJ2-1; tentative D call: TRBD2 (6 bases). V shed 5 bases and J shed 2 bases, with 13 bases lying between them. The CDR3 has 15 residues. Germline V gene sequence: CDR1 SGHTA, CDR2 FQGTGA. The CDR3 loop reads CASSPTRVAYNEQFF. The DNA for the CDR3 is TGTGCCAGCAGCCCGACTAGGGTGGCCTACAATGAGCAGTTCTTC.

In its sample, this clone was seen once. The chain uses TRBV19 and TRBJ2-6, with a tentative D call TRBD2 (7 bases). V shed 2 bases and J shed 0 bases, with 17 bases lying between them. CDR1 is LNHDA and CDR2 is SQIVND in the germline V gene (reference sequence). The CDR3 loop spans 19 amino acids. The CDR3 nucleotides read TGTGCCAGTAGTATACGTGGGGGGGCCTTAAGCTCTGGGGCCAACGTCCTGACTTTC. It codes for CASSIRGGALSSGANVLTF.

V usage is TRBV9 and J usage is TRBJ1-1; D is ambiguous. The V end was cut by 0 bases, the J end by 5 bases, with 11 bases between. Germline V gene data show CDR1 as SGDLS and CDR2 as YYNGEE. This CDR3 spans 14 amino acids. The CDR3 is CASSVARAGTEAFF. The CDR3 bases are TGTGCCAGCAGCGTAGCTAGGGCCGGAACTGAAGCTTTCTTT.

V is TRBV18 and J is TRBJ1-3; tentative D call: TRBD1 (5 bases). The CDR3 spans 14 residues. Germline-derived CDR1 and CDR2 are KGHSH and LQKENI. V lost 3 bases, J lost 11 bases, and 17 bases lay in between. The CDR3 sequence: CASSPDSGAGPIYF. The CDR3, as DNA: TGTGCCAGCTCACCCGATAGTGGGGCAGGACCCATATATTTT.

The chain couples TRBV6-5 to TRBJ2-2; D perhaps matches TRBD2 (6 bases). The germline V gene has CDR1 MNHEY and CDR2 SVGAGI. V was shortened by 0 bases and J by 1 base, with 6 bases between the two germline ends. The CDR3 runs to 15 residues. The CDR3 reads CASSYSRENTGELFF. The CDR3 region has the DNA TGTGCCAGCAGTTACTCGCGGGAGAACACCGGGGAGCTGTTTTTT.

The rearrangement joins TRBV15 to TRBJ2-3; 7 nucleotides line up with TRBD1. Losses at the gene ends were 0 bases for V and 1 base for J; bases not matched to a gene: 4. This CDR3 comprises 16 residues. Germline loops: CDR1 LNHNV, CDR2 YYDKDF (reference sequence). CDR3 nucleotide sequence: TGTGCCACCAGCAGAGACCCCGGGACAGGCACAGATACGCAGTATTTT. Its protein is CATSRDPGTGTDTQYF.

V usage is TRBV6-1 and J usage is TRBJ1-5; D ambiguous. Trimming cost V 4 bases and J 1 base, with 11 bases left between them. Germline CDR1 is MNHNS and CDR2 is SASEGT. The CDR3 spans 15 residues. The CDR3 DNA is TGTGCCAGCAGTGGTAGTGTCTCCAGCAATCAGCCCCAGCATTTT. It encodes CASSGSVSSNQPQHF.

V is TRBV5-4 and J is TRBJ1-3; D ambiguous. Germline V gene lookup returns CDR1 SGHNT and CDR2 YYREEE (reference sequence). The ends were cut back, 4 bases at V and 1 base at J, with 9 bases in the middle. The CDR3 consists of 14 residues. CDR3 loop: CASSIGGSGNTIYF. The CDR3 DNA follows: TGTGCCAGCAGCATTGGAGGGTCTGGAAACACCATATATTTT.

In this sample, this clone turned up once. V and J are TRBV6-5 and TRBJ1-3; weak D call: TRBD1 (5 bases). CDR3 length: 15 residues. From germline, CDR1 is MNHEY and CDR2 SVGAGI. V lost 0 bases and J lost 11, with 17 bases in between. The CDR3, as DNA: TGTGCCAGCAGTTACTCGAGGGGCCGCAGAACAGCCATATATTTT. Its protein product is CASSYSRGRRTAIYF.

The chain links TRBV28 to TRBJ1-2; the D is unclear. The germline CDR1 and CDR2 sequences are MDHEN and SYDVKM. The CDR3 loop spans 11 amino acids. Deletions cut 2 bases from V and 2 bases from J, with 0 bases between. CDR3 DNA sequence: TGTGCCAGCAGTTTAAACTATGGCTACACCTTC. This translates into CASSLNYGYTF.

V and J are TRBV5-1 and TRBJ1-1, with TRBD1 as a possible D gene (5 bases). The V and J ends lost 5 bases and 1 base respectively, with 15 bases between them. There are 15 residues in the CDR3. Germline loops: CDR1 SGHRS, CDR2 YFSETQ. This chain's CDR3 is CASSLGARTNTEAFF. The CDR3 DNA reads TGCGCCAGCAGTCTAGGGGCGAGGACGAACACTGAAGCTTTCTTT.

The chain combines TRBV9 with TRBJ2-3; 7 nucleotides match TRBD1. This CDR3 is 15 amino acids long. The ends lost 0 bases at V and 8 bases at J; junction bases unmatched: 9. Germline CDR1 reads SGDLS; CDR2 reads YYNGEE. The CDR3 sequence: CASSVEDRVLSTQYF. In DNA form, the CDR3 reads TGTGCCAGCAGCGTAGAAGACAGGGTACTTAGTACGCAGTATTTT.

The genes are TRBV6-5 and TRBJ2-3, with 12 bases lining up with TRBD2. CDR1 and CDR2 from the germline V gene are MNHEY and SVGAGI. Trimming at V came to 5 bases and at J to 4 bases, leaving 4 bases not matched to a gene. The CDR3 length is 15 residues. As DNA, the CDR3 is TGTGCCAGCAGTCAACTAGCGGGAGGATCAGATACGCAGTATTTT. This translates into CASSQLAGGSDTQYF.

The chain has TRBV10-3 and TRBJ2-2, with a possible D match to TRBD2 (5 bases). This CDR3 has 17 amino acids. Per the germline V gene, CDR1 is ENHRY and CDR2 is SYGVKD. The V end lost 6 bases, the J end lost 3 bases, and 20 bases lay between the germline ends. The CDR3 DNA is TGTGCCATCAGGGCCTCGGCTGGGGAGTCGGACACCGGGGAGCTGTTTTTT. It specifies CAIRASAGESDTGELFF.

This rearrangement joins TRBV5-1 to TRBJ2-3; 9 nucleotides align to TRBD2. CDR3 size: 16 residues. Unmatched junction bases numbered 6, after V lost 4 bases and J lost 0 bases. Germline loops: CDR1 SGHRS, CDR2 YFSETQ. The CDR3 loop is CASSPPSGTSTDTQYF. CDR3 bases: TGCGCCAGCAGCCCACCTAGCGGGACTAGCACAGATACGCAGTATTTT.